This T cell receptor (beta chain) was captured by sequencing in a study of identical twins. Study-level points and caveats: Beta clonotypes that were abundant in cord blood contained fewer insertions, a pattern absent from memory repertoires.

From the 5' RACE reads, TCRdb called clonotypes with MiXCR, one entry per CDR3 protein. Of about 690,000 distinct CDR3 sequences listed, around 20% are singletons. This clonotype was found many times. The target antigen is unknown. V was pared by 3 bases and J by 0 bases, with 1 base of the junction left unmatched. Germline V gene lookup returns CDR1 SSHAT and CDR2 FNYEAQ (reference sequence). The CDR3 length is 16 residues. These records were also assigned to another study, of T cells expressing NK-cell markers.

The sample taken for sequencing was PBMCs. This chain uses TRBV7-7 with TRBJ2-7, with 14 bases fitting TRBD2. This TCR was recovered from a woman under 30 in good health. As DNA, the CDR3 is TGTGCCAGCAGCTTGGGGACTAGCGGGAGCTCCTACGAGCAGTACTTC. Encoded protein: CASSLGTSGSSYEQYF.